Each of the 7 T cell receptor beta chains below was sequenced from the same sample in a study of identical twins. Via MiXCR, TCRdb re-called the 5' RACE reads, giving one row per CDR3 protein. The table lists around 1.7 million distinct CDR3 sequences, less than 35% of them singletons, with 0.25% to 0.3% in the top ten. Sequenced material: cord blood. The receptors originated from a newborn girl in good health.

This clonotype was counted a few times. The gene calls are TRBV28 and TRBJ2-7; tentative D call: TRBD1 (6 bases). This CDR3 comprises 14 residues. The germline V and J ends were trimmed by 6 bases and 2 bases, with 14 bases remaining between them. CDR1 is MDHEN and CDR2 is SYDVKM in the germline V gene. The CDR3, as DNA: TGTGCCAGCAGCCCCGGACAGACTACCTACGAGCAGTACTTC. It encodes CASSPGQTTYEQYF.

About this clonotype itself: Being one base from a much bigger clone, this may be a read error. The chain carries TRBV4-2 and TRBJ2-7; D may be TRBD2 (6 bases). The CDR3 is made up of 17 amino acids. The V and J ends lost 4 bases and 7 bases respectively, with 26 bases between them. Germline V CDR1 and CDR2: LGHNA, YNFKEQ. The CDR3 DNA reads TGTGCCAGCAGCCTTTCGGACCGGCGGCGGGGATACAATGAGCAGTACTTC. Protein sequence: CASSLSDRRRGYNEQYF.

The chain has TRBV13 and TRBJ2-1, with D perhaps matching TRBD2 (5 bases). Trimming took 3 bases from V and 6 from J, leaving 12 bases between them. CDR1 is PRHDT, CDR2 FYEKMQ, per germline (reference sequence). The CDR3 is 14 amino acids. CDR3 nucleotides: TGTGCCAGCAGCTTTAATAGCGCCCTCAATGAGCAGTTCTTC. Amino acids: CASSFNSALNEQFF.

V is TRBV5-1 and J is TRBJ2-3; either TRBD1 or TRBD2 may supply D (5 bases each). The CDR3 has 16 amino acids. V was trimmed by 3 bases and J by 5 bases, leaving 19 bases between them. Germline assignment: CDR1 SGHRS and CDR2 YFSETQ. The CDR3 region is CASSSPGTHLGDTQYF. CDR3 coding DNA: TGCGCCAGCAGCTCGCCCGGGACCCATCTCGGAGATACGCAGTATTTT.

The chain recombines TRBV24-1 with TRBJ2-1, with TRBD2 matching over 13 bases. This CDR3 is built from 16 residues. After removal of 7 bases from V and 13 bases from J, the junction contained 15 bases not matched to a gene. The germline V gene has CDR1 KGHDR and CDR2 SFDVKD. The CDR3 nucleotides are TGTGCCACCAGCCGTGGACTAGCGGGAGATTTTGAGACCCAGTTCTTC. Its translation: CATSRGLAGDFETQFF.

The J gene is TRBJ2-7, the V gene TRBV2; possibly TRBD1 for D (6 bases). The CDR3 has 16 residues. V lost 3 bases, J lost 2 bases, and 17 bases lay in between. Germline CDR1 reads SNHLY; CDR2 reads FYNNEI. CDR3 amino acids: CASSEYILRDTYEQYF. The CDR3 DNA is TGTGCCAGCAGTGAGTACATATTACGGGACACCTACGAGCAGTACTTC. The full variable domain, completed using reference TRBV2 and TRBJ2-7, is EPEVTQTPSHQVTQMGQEVILRCVPISNHLYFYWYRQILGQKVEFLVSFYNNEISEKSEIFDDQFSVERPDGSNFTLKIRSTKLEDSAMYFCASSEYILRDTYEQYFGPGTRLTVT.

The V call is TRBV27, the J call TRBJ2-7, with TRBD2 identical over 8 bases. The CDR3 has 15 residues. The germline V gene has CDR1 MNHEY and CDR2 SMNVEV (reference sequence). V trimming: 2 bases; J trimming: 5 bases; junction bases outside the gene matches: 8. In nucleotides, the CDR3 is TGTGCCAGCAGTTTAGCTAGGACTAGCCACAACGAGCAGTACTTC. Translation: CASSLARTSHNEQYF.